A selection of T cell receptor beta chains follows, all from one sample in a study of blood T cell repertoires in COVID-19. The assay was immunoSEQ multiplex PCR, and TCRdb's table has in-frame clones only and misses some. The sample gives fewer than 600,000 clones, approximately 92% of which show up once; roughly 1% is in the top ten. Sequenced input: peripheral blood. All receptors derive from a man aged 18-30 years with COVID-19, enrolled during active disease. Each CDR3 is given with its conserved first and last residue. D genes are given only for firm matches. Where a row states a size, it is once, few, many or the class of an expanded clone; other rows omit it.

d_gene	v_gene	j_gene	abundance	CDR3aa	CDR3nt
NA	TRBV27	TRBJ2-1	NA	CASSLLSDWPSANEQFF	TGTGCCAGCAGTTTGCTGTCGGACTGGCCGTCAGCAAATGAGCAGTTCTTC
NA	TRBV6-5	TRBJ2-7	NA	CASSYLVGPYEQYF	TGTGCCAGCAGTTACCTAGTAGGTCCCTACGAGCAGTACTTC
NA	TRBV5-6	TRBJ1-5	NA	CASSYGLGQPQHF	TGTGCCAGCAGCTACGGACTAGGGCAGCCCCAGCATTTT
TRBD2	TRBV10-2	TRBJ2-1	NA	CASRGLAGAGFF	TGCGCCAGCCGAGGACTAGCGGGAGCGGGGTTCTTC
NA	TRBV18	TRBJ2-7	NA	CASSPAWGLQGDEQYF	TGTGCCAGCTCACCAGCGTGGGGACTCCAAGGGGACGAGCAGTACTTC
TRBD1	TRBV19	TRBJ2-2	few	CASSFDRGPKENTGELFF	TGTGCCAGTAGTTTCGACAGGGGGCCCAAAGAGAACACCGGGGAGCTGTTTTTT
NA	TRBV27	TRBJ1-5	NA	CASSSTGLPQPQHF	TGTGCCAGCAGTTCCACAGGGCTCCCTCAGCCCCAGCATTTT
TRBD1	TRBV6-5	TRBJ1-1	NA	CASLDRGRSEAFF	TGTGCCAGCCTCGACAGGGGGCGCAGTGAAGCTTTCTTT
TRBD2	TRBV7-9	TRBJ2-6	NA	CATLREGLSGANVLTF	TGTGCCACCCTCAGGGAGGGACTTTCTGGGGCCAACGTCCTGACTTTC
TRBD2	TRBV28	TRBJ2-7	NA	CASSQGTSGYYEQYF	TGTGCCAGCAGTCAGGGGACTAGCGGATACTACGAGCAGTACTTC
NA	TRBV11-2	TRBJ2-1	NA	CASSLWGVSSYNEQFF	TGTGCCAGCAGCTTGTGGGGGGTAAGCTCCTACAATGAGCAGTTCTTC
TRBD1	TRBV19	TRBJ2-3	NA	CASSGTGGLRDTQYF	TGTGCCAGTTCCGGGACAGGGGGCCTCCGGGATACGCAGTATTTT
NA	TRBV12-5	TRBJ2-7	NA	CASGPDSYEQYF	TGTGCTAGTGGACCTGACAGCTACGAGCAGTACTTC
TRBD1	TRBV7-8	TRBJ2-1	NA	CASRLGTGGNEQFF	TGTGCCAGTAGGTTAGGGACAGGGGGCAATGAGCAGTTCTTC
NA	TRBV3-1/TRBV3-2	TRBJ2-1	NA	CASSQDDIYMDNEQFF	TGTGCCAGCAGCCAAGACGATATCTATATGGACAATGAGCAGTTCTTC
NA	TRBV3-1/TRBV3-2	TRBJ1-2	NA	CASSQGRDRGYTF	TGTGCCAGCAGCCAGGGCAGGGATCGGGGCTACACCTTC
NA	TRBV24-1	TRBJ2-7	NA	CATRGQRFHTYEQYF	TGTGCCACCAGGGGGCAAAGATTCCATACCTACGAGCAGTACTTC
NA	TRBV10-1	TRBJ2-5	NA	CASSRAAGEETQYF	TGCGCCAGCAGCCGAGCGGCAGGGGAAGAGACCCAGTACTTC
NA	TRBV13	TRBJ2-7	NA	CASSSTQGGVVGARYEQYF	TGTGCCAGCAGCTCTACCCAGGGGGGCGTCGTGGGAGCGAGGTACGAGCAGTACTTC
NA	TRBV4-1	TRBJ2-3	NA	CASSQEGGGRTDTQYF	TGCGCCAGCAGCCAAGAGGGCGGGGGCCGCACAGATACGCAGTATTTT
NA	TRBV7-9	TRBJ2-3	few	CASSLGVGSSDTQYF	TGTGCCAGCAGCTTAGGCGTCGGTTCATCGGATACGCAGTATTTT
NA	TRBV21-1	TRBJ1-1	NA	CASPARGDTEAFF	TGTGCCAGCCCTGCACGGGGGGACACTGAAGCTTTCTTT
TRBD1	TRBV4-1	TRBJ1-1	NA	CASSPQAQGAKNTEAFF	TGCGCCAGCAGCCCCCAGGCCCAGGGGGCTAAGAACACTGAAGCTTTCTTT
TRBD1	TRBV28	TRBJ2-7	NA	CASSMARDRDEQYF	TGTGCCAGCAGTATGGCCCGGGACAGGGACGAGCAGTACTTC
TRBD1	TRBV18	TRBJ1-2	once	CASSPRDSPSNYGYTF	TGTGCCAGCTCACCGCGGGACAGCCCTTCTAACTATGGCTACACCTTC
NA	TRBV7-9	TRBJ1-5	NA	CASSPTGQPQHF	TGTGCCAGCAGCCCAACCGGGCAGCCCCAGCATTTT
NA	TRBV7-8	TRBJ2-7	NA	CASSPFAPGSVKSYEQYF	TGTGCCAGCAGCCCCTTTGCCCCGGGGAGCGTTAAAAGCTACGAGCAGTACTTC
TRBD2	TRBV5-4	TRBJ2-5	NA	CASSPETTSAQETQYF	TGTGCCAGCAGCCCGGAGACGACTAGCGCGCAAGAGACCCAGTACTTC
NA	TRBV9	TRBJ2-2	NA	CASSVAENTGELFF	TGTGCCAGCAGCGTGGCAGAGAACACCGGGGAGCTGTTTTTT
NA	TRBV21-1	TRBJ2-7	NA	CASTRGDRDYEQYF	TGTGCCAGCACCCGCGGGGACAGAGATTACGAGCAGTACTTC
TRBD1	TRBV27	TRBJ2-3	NA	CASSPGQGLMGTDTQYF	TGTGCCAGCAGTCCGGGACAGGGTTTAATGGGCACAGATACGCAGTATTTT
NA	TRBV4-2	TRBJ2-7	NA	CASSQESGVYEQYF	TGTGCCAGCAGCCAAGAGTCGGGGGTATACGAGCAGTACTTC
TRBD1	TRBV28	TRBJ2-5	once	CASSKPGQGQETQYF	TGTGCCAGCAGCAAACCGGGACAGGGGCAAGAGACCCAGTACTTC
NA	TRBV2	TRBJ1-2	NA	CASSEQGAYGYTF	TGTGCCAGCAGCGAGCAGGGTGCCTATGGCTACACCTTC
TRBD1	TRBV7-9	TRBJ2-1	NA	CASSFSLRQGSVQFF	TGTGCCAGCAGCTTCTCTCTACGACAGGGCAGCGTCCAGTTCTTC
TRBD1	TRBV29-1	TRBJ1-1	NA	CSVVTGGTEAFF	TGCAGCGTTGTGACAGGGGGAACTGAAGCTTTCTTT
TRBD2	TRBV11-2	TRBJ2-2	NA	CASSLVAGVTGELFF	TGTGCCAGCAGCTTAGTAGCGGGAGTCACCGGGGAGCTGTTTTTT
TRBD1	TRBV7-2	TRBJ2-7	NA	CASSLVGTGTYEQYF	TGTGCCAGCAGCTTAGTCGGGACAGGGACCTACGAGCAGTACTTC
TRBD1	TRBV2	TRBJ1-1	once	CASLKQGAEVSTEAFF	TGTGCCAGCCTAAAACAGGGGGCCGAAGTCAGCACTGAAGCTTTCTTT
TRBD2	TRBV9	TRBJ2-1	NA	CASSVWSGKGEQFF	TGTGCCAGCAGCGTATGGAGCGGGAAGGGTGAGCAGTTCTTC
TRBD1	TRBV7-6	TRBJ1-2	NA	CASSPPGQEGSGYTF	TGTGCCAGCAGCCCCCCGGGACAGGAGGGCTCTGGCTACACCTTC
NA	TRBV11-2	TRBJ1-4	many	CASSLGLGRWGEKLFF	TGTGCCAGCAGCTTAGGATTGGGGCGCTGGGGTGAAAAACTGTTTTTT
NA	TRBV6-5	TRBJ1-6	NA	CASSYRQGGSPLHF	TGTGCCAGCAGTTACCGGCAGGGAGGTTCACCCCTCCACTTT
TRBD1	TRBV27	TRBJ2-7	NA	CASSLDRGFSYEQYF	TGTGCCAGCAGTCTAGACAGGGGGTTCTCCTACGAGCAGTACTTC
NA	TRBV15	TRBJ2-1	NA	CATSISLVDEQFF	TGTGCCACCAGCATTAGCCTAGTCGATGAGCAGTTCTTC
NA	TRBV5-1	TRBJ2-3	NA	CASSLSGATDTQYF	TGCGCCAGCAGCTTATCAGGTGCGACAGATACGCAGTATTTT
NA	TRBV11-2	TRBJ2-1	NA	CASSPQVFGEFF	TGTGCCAGCAGCCCACAGGTATTTGGTGAGTTCTTC
TRBD2	TRBV5-1	TRBJ2-3	NA	CASSLAERGGTDTQYF	TGCGCCAGCAGCTTGGCAGAACGGGGGGGCACAGATACGCAGTATTTT
TRBD2	TRBV15	TRBJ2-1	once	CATSSPLAGDNEQFF	TGTGCCACCAGCAGCCCACTAGCGGGAGACAATGAGCAGTTCTTC
NA	TRBV5-1	TRBJ1-5	NA	CASSLGVREEPQHF	TGCGCCAGCAGCTTGGGTGTGCGGGAGGAGCCCCAGCATTTT
NA	TRBV19	TRBJ1-1	NA	CASSIGPLQAFF	TGTGCCAGTAGTATTGGGCCGCTCCAAGCTTTCTTT
NA	TRBV4-1	TRBJ2-7	NA	CASSQEWRANEQYF	TGCGCCAGCAGCCAAGAGTGGAGGGCCAACGAGCAGTACTTC
NA	TRBV9	TRBJ2-2	NA	CASSVAVNTGELFF	TGTGCCAGCAGCGTAGCGGTCAACACCGGGGAGCTGTTTTTT
TRBD1	TRBV19	TRBJ1-2	NA	CASSMTGAQGYGYTF	TGTGCCAGTAGTATGACAGGGGCTCAGGGCTATGGCTACACCTTC
TRBD1	TRBV27	TRBJ1-4	NA	CASKDRGWEKLFF	TGTGCCAGCAAAGACAGGGGTTGGGAAAAACTGTTTTTT
TRBD2	TRBV9	TRBJ2-7	once	CASSSESGGLYEQYF	TGTGCCAGCAGCTCAGAAAGCGGGGGTCTCTACGAGCAGTACTTC
NA	TRBV19	TRBJ1-2	once	CASSLGYGYTF	TGTGCCAGTAGTCTCGGGTATGGCTACACCTTC
TRBD2	TRBV27	TRBJ2-1	NA	CASSLLVGRPYNEQFF	TGTGCCAGCAGTTTATTGGTCGGGAGGCCCTACAATGAGCAGTTCTTC
NA	TRBV5-1	TRBJ2-7	NA	CASSSIPAMFSYEQYF	TGCGCCAGCAGCTCGATACCCGCGATGTTCTCCTACGAGCAGTACTTC
TRBD1	TRBV5-1	TRBJ1-4	once	CASSWGQGDEKLFF	TGCGCCAGCAGCTGGGGACAGGGAGATGAAAAACTGTTTTTT